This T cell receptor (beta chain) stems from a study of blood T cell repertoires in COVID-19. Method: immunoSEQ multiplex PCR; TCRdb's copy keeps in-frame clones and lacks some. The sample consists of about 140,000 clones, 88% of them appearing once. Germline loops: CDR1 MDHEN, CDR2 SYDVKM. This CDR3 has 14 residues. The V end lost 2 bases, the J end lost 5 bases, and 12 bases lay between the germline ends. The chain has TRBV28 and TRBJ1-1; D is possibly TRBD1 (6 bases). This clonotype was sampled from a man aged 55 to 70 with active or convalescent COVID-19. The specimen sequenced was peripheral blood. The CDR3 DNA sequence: TGTGCCAGCAGTTTAGATAGGGGGAGAACTGAAGCTTTCTTT. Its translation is CASSLDRGRTEAFF.